These T cell receptor beta chains were read from a single sample in a study of PD-L1 blockade in urothelial cancer. The protocol was immunoSEQ multiplex PCR, while the TCRdb copy is restricted to in-frame clones and leaves out a portion. The sample lists about 53,000 clones; around 90% were seen once. The specimen was PBMCs, collected around atezolizumab (anti-PD-L1) treatment. The receptors derive from a woman between 55 and 75 years old with urothelial cancer. Each CDR3 is given with its conserved first and last residue. The order of the fields is V gene, CDR3 length, D gene, clone size, J gene, CDR3 DNA, CDR3 protein. D genes are given only for firm matches. Rows may omit the clone size; those that give it use once, few, many or a size class.

TRBV6-6,15,TRBD1,once,TRBJ2-7,TGTGCCAGCAGTTATACGACAGGGGGTTTCTACGAGCAGTACTTC,CASSYTTGGFYEQYF
TRBV11-3,15,NA,NA,TRBJ2-1,TGTGCCAGCAGCTTAGCCCAAGGAGTATTTCATGAGCAGTTCTTC,CASSLAQGVFHEQFF
TRBV30,15,TRBD2,many,TRBJ2-7,TGTGCCTGGAGTACCCTCGGGACTAGGCTCTACGAGCAGTACTTC,CAWSTLGTRLYEQYF
TRBV7-8,13,NA,NA,TRBJ1-1,TGTGCCAGCAGCACGACAGCGAACACTGAAGCTTTCTTT,CASSTTANTEAFF
TRBV11-3,15,TRBD1,NA,TRBJ2-1,TGTGCCAGCAGTTCCGGGACAGGGGTGTTGGGTGAGCAGTTCTTC,CASSSGTGVLGEQFF
TRBV4-1,17,TRBD2,few,TRBJ2-1,TGCGCCAGCAGCCAACGACTAGCGGGAGGGCTATTCGATGAGCAGTTCTTC,CASSQRLAGGLFDEQFF
TRBV4-1,15,NA,once,TRBJ1-1,TGCGCCAGCAGCCAAGTTGGAGGGGCGCGAACTGAAGCTTTCTTT,CASSQVGGARTEAFF
TRBV5-4,15,TRBD2,NA,TRBJ2-7,TGTGCCAGCAGCATGATAGCGGGGGGCTCCTACGAGCAGTACTTC,CASSMIAGGSYEQYF
TRBV29-1,12,TRBD1,few,TRBJ1-1,TGCAGCGCCGCGACAGGGCCCACTGAAGCTTTCTTT,CSAATGPTEAFF
TRBV25-1,15,NA,NA,TRBJ1-1,TGTGCCAGCGCACTAGAGAGGGTGTCGGACACTGAAGCTTTCTTT,CASALERVSDTEAFF
TRBV15,15,NA,NA,TRBJ2-7,TGTGCCACCAGCAGAGACGGTCCTAGGATCCACGAGCAGTACTTC,CATSRDGPRIHEQYF
TRBV19,17,NA,NA,TRBJ2-1,TGTGCCAGTAGTATAGTATCCAGGCAGGGTTGGGGTAATGAGCAGTTCTTC,CASSIVSRQGWGNEQFF
TRBV18,15,NA,NA,TRBJ1-1,TGTGCCAGCTCACCACCGAGGGGGAGGGGCACTGAAGCTTTCTTT,CASSPPRGRGTEAFF
TRBV7-2,13,TRBD1,once,TRBJ2-7,TGTGCCAGCAGACAGGGGCGGTTCTACGAGCAGTACTTC,CASRQGRFYEQYF
TRBV7-6,15,TRBD2,once,TRBJ2-5,TGTGCCAGCAGCTTGCTTAGCGGGGCACAAGAGACCCAGTACTTC,CASSLLSGAQETQYF
TRBV6-1,14,NA,NA,TRBJ1-5,TGTGCCAGCAGTGCTCGGGATGCGCGGCAGCCCCAGCATTTT,CASSARDARQPQHF
TRBV29-1,15,TRBD1,NA,TRBJ2-2,TGCAGCGTGCTGGACAGGGGAAGTAGTCTGGCGGAGCTGTTTTTT,CSVLDRGSSLAELFF
TRBV7-7,16,NA,NA,TRBJ2-2,TGTGCCAGCAGCGAGCAACAGGGTCAGAACACCGGGGAGCTGTTTTTT,CASSEQQGQNTGELFF
TRBV6-1,13,NA,NA,TRBJ2-7,TGTGCCAGCCGGGGGGCGAGCTCCTACGAGCAGTACTTC,CASRGASSYEQYF
TRBV13,16,TRBD1,once,TRBJ2-7,TGTGCCAGCAGACCAATCGGACAGGGGAGAGACTACGAGCAGTACTTC,CASRPIGQGRDYEQYF
TRBV5-1,11,TRBD1,NA,TRBJ1-1,TGCGCCAGCAGCCAGGGGGCGCGGGCTTTCTTT,CASSQGARAFF
TRBV2,13,NA,once,TRBJ1-1,TGTGCCAGCAGTGAATGGGGGCAGGATGAAGCTTTCTTT,CASSEWGQDEAFF
TRBV2,10,NA,few,TRBJ1-2,TGTGCCAGCAGTGATGAAGGGGCAGCCTTC,CASSDEGAAF
TRBV6-5,16,NA,once,TRBJ2-7,TGTGCCAGCAGTTATCTACCCCCGACAGCAACCTACGAGCAGTACTTC,CASSYLPPTATYEQYF
TRBV7-9,13,NA,few,TRBJ1-1,TGTGCCAGCAGCTGGGGACAAGAGACCGAAGCTTTCTTT,CASSWGQETEAFF